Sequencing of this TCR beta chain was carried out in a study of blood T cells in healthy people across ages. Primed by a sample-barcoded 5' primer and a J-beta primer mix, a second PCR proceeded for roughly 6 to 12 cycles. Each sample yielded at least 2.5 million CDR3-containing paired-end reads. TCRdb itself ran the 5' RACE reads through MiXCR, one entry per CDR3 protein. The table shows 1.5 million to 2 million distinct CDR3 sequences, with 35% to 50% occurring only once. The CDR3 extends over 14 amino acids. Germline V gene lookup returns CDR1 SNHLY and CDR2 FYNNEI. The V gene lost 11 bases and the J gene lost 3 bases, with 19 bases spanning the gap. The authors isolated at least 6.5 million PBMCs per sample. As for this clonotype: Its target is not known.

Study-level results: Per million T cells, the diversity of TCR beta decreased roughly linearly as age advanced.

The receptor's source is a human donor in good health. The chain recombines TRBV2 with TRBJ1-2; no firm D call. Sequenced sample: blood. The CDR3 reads CASRTGAPYYGYTF. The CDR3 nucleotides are TGTGCCTCAAGAACGGGTGCCCCATACTATGGCTACACCTTC.